This T cell receptor (beta chain) appears in the sequencing data of a study of cytomegalovirus exposure and HLA in healthy donors. Study background: The early release's HLA-typed donors yielded 70 million to 85 million unique TCRs. Whole-study results and caveats: Later genetic work tied a missense DCLRE1C variant to beta-chain V and J trimming. Later analysis reportedly placed an Asian-associated ancestry cluster below the roughly 680-donor mean in N-insertions. The likely origin of a cluster of highly shared sequence variants was a sequencing artifact.

As for this clone: Its matching antigen is unknown.

The PCR was carried out with 60 Vbeta primers and 13 Jbeta primers. Libraries were prepared by immunoSEQ multiplex PCR; TCRdb keeps only in-frame clonotypes and omits some of them. The sample includes approximately 130,000 clones, roughly 9% of them seen just once. V lost 5 bases and J 1 base, leaving 11 bases between the germline ends. CDR3 length: 14 amino acids. The V gene's germline CDR1 is SGHVS and CDR2 FQNEAQ. The J gene is TRBJ1-1, the V gene TRBV7-8; D possibly corresponds to TRBD1 (5 bases). Sequenced sample: PBMCs. This clonotype was sampled from a woman in her forties in good health and CMV-seropositive. The CDR3 region is CASSLVRANTEAFF. The CDR3 coding sequence is TGTGCCAGCAGCCTTGTCAGGGCGAACACTGAAGCTTTCTTT.